Here is one T cell receptor (beta chain) with its context. Antigen specificity is unknown. The donors were in the approximately 120-subject validation cohort, distinct from the 666-subject first cohort. This sample is part of a study of cytomegalovirus exposure and HLA in healthy donors. CDR1 is SNHLY, CDR2 FYNNEI, per germline. Germline trimming cut 4 bases from V and 7 bases from J; bases unmatched to any gene: 3. This CDR3 region has 14 residues. Study-wide results and caveats: While the bulk of TCR sequences proved rare, some public TCRs turned up in many donors. The study recorded 150 to 200 TCR beta chains that were cytomegalovirus-associated.

Repertoires were generated with immunoSEQ multiplex PCR, while TCRdb's copy carries only in-frame clones and drops some. Of 250,000 to 300,000 clones detected, roughly 90% appear once; the ten largest clones hold less than 0.4%. The gene calls are TRBV2 and TRBJ2-1, with TRBD2 matching 11 bases. The specimen sequenced was PBMCs. The TCR originated in a woman aged 18-29 years in good health and CMV-seronegative. In DNA, the CDR3 is TGTGCCAGCAGTGTAGCGGGGGGGATAAATGAGCAGTTCTTC. Its protein product is CASSVAGGINEQFF.